One and the same sample provided the 20 T cell receptor beta chains below, sequenced in a study of identical twins. MiXCR was run by TCRdb on the 5' RACE reads, yielding one entry per CDR3 protein. The sample lists about 530,000 distinct CDR3 sequences, 12% to 15% occurring once. These data were also reused for a study on yellow fever vaccine responses in identical twins.

The sequencing input was CD4+ T cells sorted from blood. The receptor source for this set is a woman aged 18 to 35 in good health.

This clonotype was recorded many times. This chain connects TRBV12-3 or TRBV12-4 to TRBJ2-4; D uncertain. The CDR3 runs to 12 residues. V was pared by 11 bases and J by 0 bases, with 8 bases between. CDR3 sequence reads: CASGLAKNIQYF. The CDR3 DNA reads TGTGCCTCCGGTCTAGCCAAAAACATTCAGTACTTC.

The rearrangement links TRBV20-1 to TRBJ2-7, with 9 bases matching TRBD1. The junction had 6 bases not matched to a gene; V was cut back by 0 bases and J by 6 bases. This CDR3 is built from 14 residues. Germline V CDR1 and CDR2: DFQATT, SNEGSKA (reference sequence). This chain's CDR3 is CSARDLGQGVEQYV. The CDR3 coding sequence is TGCAGTGCTAGAGATTTGGGACAGGGAGTCGAGCAGTACGTC.

The V gene is TRBV19, the J gene TRBJ2-5; D gene ambiguous. The CDR3 sequence is 11 residues long. The V and J ends lost 3 bases and 5 bases respectively, with 4 bases between them. Looked up from germline, CDR1 is LNHDA and CDR2 is SQIVND (reference sequence). The CDR3 spells CASSISETQYF. The CDR3 nucleotides read TGTGCCAGTAGTATCTCGGAGACCCAGTACTTC. Full variable domain (outside the CDR3, taken from reference TRBV19 and TRBJ2-5): DGGITQSPKYLFRKEGQNVTLSCEQNLNHDAMYWYRQDPGQGLRLIYYSQIVNDFQKGDIAEGYSVSREKKESFPLTVTSAQKNPTAFYLCASSISETQYFGPGTRLLVL.

This clonotype was picked up a small number of times. The V gene is TRBV24-1, the J gene TRBJ2-2; no firm D call. V lost 5 bases, J lost 1 base, and 4 bases lay in between. Germline values: CDR1 KGHDR, CDR2 SFDVKD. This CDR3 is built from 13 residues. This chain's CDR3 is CATSGMNTGELFF. CDR3 DNA: TGTGCCACCAGTGGAATGAACACCGGGGAGCTGTTTTTT.

V usage is TRBV5-1 and J usage is TRBJ2-5, with 7 bases identical to TRBD1. The germline CDR1 and CDR2 sequences are SGHRS and YFSETQ. The CDR3 sequence is 15 residues long. With V trimmed by 0 bases and J by 2 bases, 4 bases remained unmatched. CDR3 loop: CASSLVGTVQETQYF. In DNA, the CDR3 is TGCGCCAGCAGCTTGGTCGGGACAGTGCAAGAGACCCAGTACTTC. The full variable domain, with the rest looked up from reference TRBV5-1 and TRBJ2-5, is KAGVTQTPRYLIKTRGQQVTLSCSPISGHRSVSWYQQTPGQGLQFLFEYFSETQRNKGNFPGRFSGRQFSNSRSEMNVSTLELGDSALYLCASSLVGTVQETQYFGPGTRLLVL.

This clonotype was seen more than once but under ten times. The chain employs TRBV25-1 and TRBJ2-3; a weak D match, TRBD1 (6 bases). Per the germline V gene, CDR1 is MGHDK and CDR2 is SYGVNS. V lost 3 bases to trimming and J lost 1 base, with 14 bases between them. This CDR3 is built from 16 residues. The CDR3 sequence is CASSDPQGPGTDTQYF. DNA for the CDR3: TGTGCCAGCAGTGACCCCCAGGGGCCCGGCACAGATACGCAGTATTTT.

The chain has TRBV10-2 and TRBJ2-2; 9 bases fit TRBD1. This CDR3 comprises 15 residues. CDR1 WSHSY and CDR2 SAAADI come from the germline V gene. The V segment lost 7 bases and the J segment 0 bases; nucleotides outside the gene matches: 3. The CDR3 nucleotides are TGCGCCAGCAAACGGACAGGGGCGAACACCGGGGAGCTGTTTTTT. It translates to CASKRTGANTGELFF.

This clonotype was observed a handful of times. This chain links TRBV20-1 with TRBJ2-1, with D maybe TRBD2 (6 bases). Deletions cut 0 bases from V and 15 bases from J, with 12 bases between. This CDR3 has 11 residues. The germline gives CDR1 DFQATT, CDR2 SNEGSKA (reference sequence). The CDR3 DNA reads as TGCAGTGCTAGAGATTCGGGACTCCGGTTCTTC. Its translation is CSARDSGLRFF.

The chain recombines TRBV20-1 with TRBJ1-2; the D is unclear. The V gene's germline CDR1 is DFQATT and CDR2 SNEGSKA (reference sequence). V dropped 0 bases and J dropped 6 bases, with 8 bases sitting between them. There are 12 residues in the CDR3. CDR3 bases: TGCAGTGCTAGAGAACTTGAGAATGGCTACACCTTC. Protein sequence: CSARELENGYTF.

The sample holds many counts of this clonotype. The chain joins TRBV12-3 or TRBV12-4 to TRBJ1-5, with D tentatively TRBD1 (5 bases). The CDR3 loop spans 15 amino acids. The germline V and J ends were trimmed by 5 bases and 3 bases, with 14 bases remaining between them. The CDR3 loop reads CASSPPGGFNQPQHF. The CDR3 bases are TGTGCCAGCAGTCCACCCGGGGGGTTCAATCAGCCCCAGCATTTT.

This clonotype occurred many times. This chain joins TRBV28 and TRBJ2-7; a weak D match, TRBD2 (5 bases). The CDR3 contains 13 residues. Trimming stripped 5 bases from V and 3 bases from J, with 11 bases between. The V gene's germline CDR1 is MDHEN and CDR2 SYDVKM. CDR3 bases: TGTGCCAGCAGTCTCCCGGGAAACTACGAGCAGTACTTC. Translation: CASSLPGNYEQYF. The full variable domain, completed using reference TRBV28 and TRBJ2-7, is DVKVTQSSRYLVKRTGEKVFLECVQDMDHENMFWYRQDPGLGLRLIYFSYDVKMKEKGDIPEGYSVSREKKERFSLILESASTNQTSMYLCASSLPGNYEQYFGPGTRLTVT.

In the case of this clonotype: A junction boundary mismatches the germline segment, possibly from a read error. CDR3 in amino acids: CASSPRSNTGELYF. DNA for the CDR3: TGCGCCAGCAGTCCCCGATCGAACACCGGGGAGCTGTATTTT. The gene calls are TRBV10-1 and TRBJ2-2; D might be TRBD2 (5 bases). Germline lookup yields CDR1 WNHNN and CDR2 SYGVQD (reference sequence). The CDR3 totals 14 residues.

This chain connects TRBV18 to TRBJ1-5, with D maybe TRBD1 (6 bases). Between the trimmed V and J ends, which lost 6 bases and 7 bases, there was a span of 16 bases. This CDR3 has 14 residues. Germline assignment: CDR1 KGHSH and CDR2 LQKENI. The CDR3 reads CASSSGGGGQPQHF. CDR3 coding DNA: TGTGCCAGCTCGTCCGGAGGGGGAGGACAGCCCCAGCATTTT.

This clonotype was seen a few times. This sequence joins TRBV29-1 and TRBJ2-1, with D hard to call. The germline CDR1 and CDR2 sequences are SQVTM and ANQGSEA. V lost 3 bases, J lost 0 bases, and 6 bases lay in between. The CDR3 contains 13 residues. The CDR3 region is CSVEAVSYNEQFF. The CDR3, as DNA: TGCAGCGTTGAGGCTGTCTCCTACAATGAGCAGTTCTTC.

This clonotype was counted many times. V usage is TRBV12-3 or TRBV12-4 and J usage is TRBJ2-1; TRBD1 matches at 7 bases. The V segment lost 4 bases and the J segment 9 bases; nucleotides outside the gene matches: 6. This CDR3 region has 13 residues. CDR3 region: CASSSRQGGEQFF. For the CDR3, the DNA is TGTGCCAGCAGTTCACGACAGGGCGGTGAGCAGTTCTTC.

This clonotype was seen repeatedly, ten times or more. The chain is built from TRBV10-3 and TRBJ2-7; a possible D gene is TRBD2 (6 bases). The CDR3 runs to 14 residues. From germline, CDR1 is ENHRY and CDR2 SYGVKD. With 3 bases removed from V and 5 bases from J, the gap between germline ends came to 14 bases. CDR3 in amino acids: CAISDSGGPHEQYF. The CDR3 DNA follows: TGTGCCATCAGTGATTCAGGAGGGCCCCACGAGCAGTACTTC.

The chain recombines TRBV6-5 with TRBJ2-5; tentatively, D is TRBD1 (6 bases). This CDR3 is 14 amino acids long. With 4 bases removed from V and 0 bases from J, the gap between germline ends came to 9 bases. Per germline, CDR1 MNHEY and CDR2 SVGAGI. The CDR3 spells CASSSQGYQETQYF. CDR3 nucleotide sequence: TGTGCCAGCAGTTCGCAGGGGTACCAAGAGACCCAGTACTTC.

V usage is TRBV9 and J usage is TRBJ2-3; TRBD2 matches at 10 bases. The germline V gene encodes CDR1 SGDLS and CDR2 YYNGEE. Trimming took 3 bases from V and 0 from J; bases not matched to a gene: 13. The CDR3 spans 19 residues. The CDR3 region is CASSGPSGGAGLSTDTQYF. In DNA form, the CDR3 reads TGTGCCAGCAGCGGGCCAAGCGGGGGGGCCGGATTGAGCACAGATACGCAGTATTTT.

In its sample, this clonotype was seen a few times. The gene calls are TRBV5-1 and TRBJ2-3, with a tentative D call TRBD1 (5 bases). Deletions cut 2 bases from V and 7 bases from J, with 8 bases between. This CDR3 has 12 residues. The germline CDR1 and CDR2 sequences are SGHRS and YFSETQ. The CDR3 spells CASSLGENTQYF. The CDR3 DNA reads TGCGCCAGCAGCTTAGGGGAAAATACGCAGTATTTT.

In this sample, this clonotype turned up a few times. V and J are TRBV3-1 and TRBJ2-7; D not certain. This CDR3 region has 13 residues. Germline V gene lookup returns CDR1 LGHDT and CDR2 YNNKEL (reference sequence). Between the trimmed V and J ends, which lost 1 base and 6 bases, there was a span of 10 bases. CDR3 in amino acids: CASSQARYGEQYV. CDR3 nucleotides: TGTGCCAGCAGCCAAGCCAGGTACGGCGAGCAGTACGTC.